This T cell receptor (beta chain) was documented in a study of blood T cell repertoires in COVID-19. Method: immunoSEQ multiplex PCR; TCRdb's copy keeps in-frame clones and lacks some. Altogether roughly 100,000 clones are present, about 89% being singletons, with the ten largest covering 3% to 4%. This clone was seen once. This CDR3 has 16 amino acids. The V segment lost 4 bases and the J segment 10 bases; nucleotides outside the gene matches: 12. Looked up from germline, CDR1 is SGHRS and CDR2 is YFSETQ. The genes are TRBV5-1 and TRBJ2-1, with 12 bases lining up with TRBD1. This receptor was identified in a woman in her 70s with acute or convalescent COVID-19. Sequencing was done on a sample of peripheral blood. The DNA for the CDR3 is TGCGCCAGCAGCCCCTATCGCCGGGACAGGGGGCGAGAGCAGTTCTTC. Its protein is CASSPYRRDRGREQFF. Full variable domain (rest looked up from reference TRBV5-1 and TRBJ2-1): KAGVTQTPRYLIKTRGQQVTLSCSPISGHRSVSWYQQTPGQGLQFLFEYFSETQRNKGNFPGRFSGRQFSNSRSEMNVSTLELGDSALYLCASSPYRRDRGREQFFGPGTRLTVL.